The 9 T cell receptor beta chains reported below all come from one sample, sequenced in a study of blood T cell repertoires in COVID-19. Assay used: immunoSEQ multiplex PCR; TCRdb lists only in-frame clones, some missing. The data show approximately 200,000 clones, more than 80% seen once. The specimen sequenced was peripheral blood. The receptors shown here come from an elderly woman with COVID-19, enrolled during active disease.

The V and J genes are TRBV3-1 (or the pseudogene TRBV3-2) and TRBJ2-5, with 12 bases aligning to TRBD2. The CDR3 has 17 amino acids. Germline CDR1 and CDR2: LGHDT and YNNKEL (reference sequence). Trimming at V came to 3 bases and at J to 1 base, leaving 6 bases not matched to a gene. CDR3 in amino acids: CASSHGTSGPIQETQYF. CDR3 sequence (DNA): TGTGCCAGCAGCCACGGGACTAGCGGGCCTATCCAAGAGACCCAGTACTTC.

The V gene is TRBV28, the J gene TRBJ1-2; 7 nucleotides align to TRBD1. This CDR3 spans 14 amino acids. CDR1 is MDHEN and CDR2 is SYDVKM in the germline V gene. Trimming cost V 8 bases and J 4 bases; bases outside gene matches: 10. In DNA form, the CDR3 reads TGTGCCAGCCGCAGGGGGATGGAGGGCTATGGCTACACCTTC. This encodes CASRRGMEGYGYTF.

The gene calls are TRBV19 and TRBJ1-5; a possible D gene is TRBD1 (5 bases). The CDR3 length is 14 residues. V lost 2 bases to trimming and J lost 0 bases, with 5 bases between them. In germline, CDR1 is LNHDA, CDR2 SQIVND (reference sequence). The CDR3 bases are TGTGCCAGTAGTATAACAGGTAGCAATCAGCCCCAGCATTTT. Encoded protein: CASSITGSNQPQHF.

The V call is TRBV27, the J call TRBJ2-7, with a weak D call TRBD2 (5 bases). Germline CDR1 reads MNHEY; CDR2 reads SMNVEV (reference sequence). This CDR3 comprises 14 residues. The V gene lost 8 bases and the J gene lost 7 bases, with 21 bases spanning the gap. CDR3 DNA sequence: TGTGCCAGCCGATTGGAGTTGGGGAGACCGGAGCAGTACTTC. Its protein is CASRLELGRPEQYF.

This chain's CDR3 is CSVGGQNSYEQYF. The CDR3 DNA reads as TGCAGCGTTGGGGGCCAGAACTCCTACGAGCAGTACTTC. The chain couples TRBV29-1 to TRBJ2-7; TRBD1 is a possible D gene (5 bases). The V gene's germline CDR1 is SQVTM and CDR2 ANQGSEA. The CDR3 consists of 13 residues. V was clipped by 4 bases and J by 0 bases, with 10 bases between them.

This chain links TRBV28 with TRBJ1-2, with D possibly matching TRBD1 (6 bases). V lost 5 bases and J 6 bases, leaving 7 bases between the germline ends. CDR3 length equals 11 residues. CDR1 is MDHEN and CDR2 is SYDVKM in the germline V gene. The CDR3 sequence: CASSTGNGYTF. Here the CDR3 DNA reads TGTGCCAGCAGTACAGGGAATGGCTACACCTTC.

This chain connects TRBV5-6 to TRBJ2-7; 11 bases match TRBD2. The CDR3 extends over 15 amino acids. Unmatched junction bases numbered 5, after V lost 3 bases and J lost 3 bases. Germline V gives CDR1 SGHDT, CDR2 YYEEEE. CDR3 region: CASSSGLAASYEQYF. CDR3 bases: TGTGCCAGCAGCTCGGGACTAGCGGCCAGCTACGAGCAGTACTTC.

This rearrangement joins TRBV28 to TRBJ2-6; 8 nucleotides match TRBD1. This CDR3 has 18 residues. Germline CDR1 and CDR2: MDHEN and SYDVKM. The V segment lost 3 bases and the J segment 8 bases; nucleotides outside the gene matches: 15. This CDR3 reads CASSFLGDRSHRTNVLTF. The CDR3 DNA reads TGTGCCAGCAGTTTTTTGGGGGACAGGTCTCACAGGACCAACGTCCTGACTTTC. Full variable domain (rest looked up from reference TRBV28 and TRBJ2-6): DVKVTQSSRYLVKRTGEKVFLECVQDMDHENMFWYRQDPGLGLRLIYFSYDVKMKEKGDIPEGYSVSREKKERFSLILESASTNQTSMYLCASSFLGDRSHRTNVLTFGAGSRLTVL.

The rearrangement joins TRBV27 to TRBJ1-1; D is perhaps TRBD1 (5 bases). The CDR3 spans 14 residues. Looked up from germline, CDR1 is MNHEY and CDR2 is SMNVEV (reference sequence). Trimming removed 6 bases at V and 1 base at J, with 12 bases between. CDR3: CASRQTAPNTEAFF. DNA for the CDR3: TGTGCCAGCAGACAGACAGCCCCGAACACTGAAGCTTTCTTT.